A selection of T cell receptor beta chains follows, all from one sample in a study of T cell repertoires in cytomegalovirus infection. These receptors have no identified antigens. TCRdb called the reads again in MiXCR, with one record for every CDR3 protein. This table has around 570,000 distinct CDR3 sequences, just under 40% appearing once. The sequenced sample was cultured PBMCs, obtained from culture after CMV antigen stimulation. These receptors were obtained from a human donor in good health (CMV status not recorded). Some clones in this sample may be carry-over from other donors' samples. Both conserved end residues are trimmed from each CDR3. Each record gives: J gene, V gene, CDR3 protein.

TRBJ1-5,TRBV7-2,ASSFQGGQPQH
TRBJ1-6,TRBV18,ASSPEGQGSPLH
TRBJ2-3,TRBV20-1,SAPSGTGGTDTQY
TRBJ2-5,TRBV10-3,AIRRLPGETQY
TRBJ1-2,TRBV7-2,ASSLSGGQGYT
TRBJ2-3,TRBV18,ASSLSAGGTDTQY
TRBJ1-2,TRBV10-3,AIRRTGGSTDYGYT
TRBJ1-1,TRBV3-1,ASSQADRDAEAF
TRBJ2-2,TRBV7-9,ASSLGFSYTGELF
TRBJ2-1,TRBV28,ATRPSKSSYNEQF
TRBJ1-5,TRBV12-3/TRBV12-4,ASSSTGKGNQPQH
TRBJ2-5,TRBV7-9,ASRTSAGMETQY
TRBJ2-7,TRBV6-1,ASSGGEYEQY
TRBJ1-2,TRBV30,AWSVGTSGYGYT
TRBJ1-3,TRBV4-1,ASSQDPVFGNTIY
TRBJ2-5,TRBV5-4,AWRRQTNQETQY
TRBJ2-7,TRBV6-2/TRBV6-3,ASSAREGLGYEQY
TRBJ1-5,TRBV2,ASSEQGVSQPQH
TRBJ2-5,TRBV10-3,AISEAGGGETQY
TRBJ1-6,TRBV7-1,ASSMTGVNSPLH
TRBJ2-7,TRBV20-1,SARPHGTGGYEQY
TRBJ1-5,TRBV15,ATSRDRRQARDSNQPQH
TRBJ2-3,TRBV12-3/TRBV12-4,ASSRAPGTWGPLGPTDTQY
TRBJ1-5,TRBV7-8,ASSSVLGQPQH
TRBJ1-5,TRBV28,ASKGFSNQPQH
TRBJ2-5,TRBV7-6,ASSPRGGNLQETQY
TRBJ2-4,TRBV6-1,ASTPGTPFQY
TRBJ2-7,TRBV7-2,ASSLRLAGGGEQY
TRBJ2-3,TRBV10-3,ATRDRSTDTQY
TRBJ2-4,TRBV10-3,AISAGGIENIQY
TRBJ2-3,TRBV19,ATTALRGSTDTQY
TRBJ2-1,TRBV27,ATRLAGGNEQF
TRBJ1-3,TRBV7-6,ASSLSTQSGNTIY
TRBJ1-6,TRBV7-9,ASSFSGYNSPLH
TRBJ2-1,TRBV10-3,AISVRAGENYNEQF
TRBJ2-7,TRBV11-2,ASSLWGGDGPYEQY
TRBJ2-3,TRBV4-2,ASSQYAGGKGDTQY
TRBJ1-1,TRBV2,ASSEGPGTEAF
TRBJ1-1,TRBV18,ASSPTQGTTEAF
TRBJ2-7,TRBV12-3/TRBV12-4,ASSFFTGGDEQY
TRBJ2-7,TRBV10-2,ASSGSGGGYEQY
TRBJ2-5,TRBV11-2,ASSLVTQGRETQY